This TCR beta chain was recovered during a study of blood T cell repertoires in COVID-19. Study at large: Samples representing acute and convalescent COVID-19 were sourced from the United States, Italy and Spain.

All enrollees were roughly 18 to 95 years old and from about 24 US areas. Clinical history reported by participants formed the basis on which cohorts were assigned. There are 14 residues in the CDR3. The V segment lost 4 bases and the J segment 1 base; nucleotides outside the gene matches: 5. Germline CDR1 is GTSNPN and CDR2 is SVGIG (reference sequence). Sequencing used immunoSEQ multiplex PCR; TCRdb keeps in-frame clones, though not all of them. Of about 320,000 clones in the sample, 89% were seen once. The sample comprised PBMCs or T cells enriched from blood (not recorded which). The source of this sequence is a man in his sixties who had recovered from COVID-19. The chain recombines TRBV30 with TRBJ2-7; 9 bases fit TRBD2. The CDR3 nucleotides read TGTGCCTGGATCGGGGCGGGAGGGTCCTACGAGCAGTACTTC. As protein: CAWIGAGGSYEQYF.